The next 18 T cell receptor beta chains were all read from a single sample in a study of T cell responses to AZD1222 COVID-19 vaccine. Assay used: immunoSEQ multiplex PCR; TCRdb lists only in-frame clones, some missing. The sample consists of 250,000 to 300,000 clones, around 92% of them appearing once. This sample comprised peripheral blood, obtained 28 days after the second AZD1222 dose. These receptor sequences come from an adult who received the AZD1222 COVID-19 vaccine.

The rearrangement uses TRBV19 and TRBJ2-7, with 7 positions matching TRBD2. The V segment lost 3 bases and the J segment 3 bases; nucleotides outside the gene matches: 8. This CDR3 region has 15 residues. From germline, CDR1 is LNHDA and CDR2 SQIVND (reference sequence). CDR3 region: CASSIPGREGYEQYF. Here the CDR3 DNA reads TGTGCCAGTAGTATCCCGGGAAGGGAGGGCTACGAGCAGTACTTC.

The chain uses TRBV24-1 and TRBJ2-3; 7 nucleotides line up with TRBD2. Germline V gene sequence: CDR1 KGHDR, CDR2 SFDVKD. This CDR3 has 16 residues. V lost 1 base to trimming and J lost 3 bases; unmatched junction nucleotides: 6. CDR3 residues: CATSDFGGDATDTQYF. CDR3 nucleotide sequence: TGTGCCACCAGTGATTTTGGGGGGGACGCGACAGATACGCAGTATTTT.

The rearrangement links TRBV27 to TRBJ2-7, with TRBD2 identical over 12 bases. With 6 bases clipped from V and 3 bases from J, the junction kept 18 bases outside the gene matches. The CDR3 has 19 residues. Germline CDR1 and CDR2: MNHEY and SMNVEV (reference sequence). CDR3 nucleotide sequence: TGTGCCAGCAGGGGGGACAGTAGTAGACTAGCGGGAGCGGGCTACGAGCAGTACTTC. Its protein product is CASRGDSSRLAGAGYEQYF.

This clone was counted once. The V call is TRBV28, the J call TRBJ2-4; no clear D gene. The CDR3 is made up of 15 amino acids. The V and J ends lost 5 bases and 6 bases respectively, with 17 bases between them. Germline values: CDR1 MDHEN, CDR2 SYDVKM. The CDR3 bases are TGTGCCAGCAGTGACTCCCAGTTAGCTGGAAACATTCAGTACTTC. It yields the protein CASSDSQLAGNIQYF.

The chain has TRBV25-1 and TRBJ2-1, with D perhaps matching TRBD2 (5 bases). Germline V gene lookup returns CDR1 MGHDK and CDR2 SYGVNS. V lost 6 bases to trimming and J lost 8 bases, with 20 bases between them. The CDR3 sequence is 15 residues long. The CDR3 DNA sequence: TGTGCCAGCAGCCACCTGAGGGCGCGTAATGATGAGCAGTTCTTC. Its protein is CASSHLRARNDEQFF.

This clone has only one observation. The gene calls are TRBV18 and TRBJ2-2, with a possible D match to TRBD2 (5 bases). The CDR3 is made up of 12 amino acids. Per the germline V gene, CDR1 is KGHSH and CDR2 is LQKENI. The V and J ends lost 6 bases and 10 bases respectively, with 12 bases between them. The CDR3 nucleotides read TGTGCCAGCTCCCACCGCGGGCCGGAGCTGTTTTTT. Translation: CASSHRGPELFF.

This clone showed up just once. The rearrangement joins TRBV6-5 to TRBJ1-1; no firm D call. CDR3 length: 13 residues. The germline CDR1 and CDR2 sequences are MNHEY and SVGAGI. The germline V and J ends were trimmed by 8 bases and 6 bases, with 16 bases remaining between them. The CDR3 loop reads CASRFDRGAEAFF. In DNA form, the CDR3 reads TGTGCCAGCCGCTTCGACCGAGGCGCTGAAGCTTTCTTT.

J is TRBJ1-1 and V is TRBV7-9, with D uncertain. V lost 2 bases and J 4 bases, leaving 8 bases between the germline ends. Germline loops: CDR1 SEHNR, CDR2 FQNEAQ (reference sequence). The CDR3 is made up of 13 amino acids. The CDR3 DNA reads TGTGCCAGCAGCTTACGACAACCCACTGAAGCTTTCTTT. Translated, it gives CASSLRQPTEAFF. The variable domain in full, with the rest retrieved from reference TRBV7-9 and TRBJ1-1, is DTGVSQNPRHKITKRGQNVTFRCDPISEHNRLYWYRQTLGQGPEFLTYFQNEAQLEKSRLLSDRFSAERPKGSFSTLEIQRTEQGDSAMYLCASSLRQPTEAFFGQGTRLTVV.

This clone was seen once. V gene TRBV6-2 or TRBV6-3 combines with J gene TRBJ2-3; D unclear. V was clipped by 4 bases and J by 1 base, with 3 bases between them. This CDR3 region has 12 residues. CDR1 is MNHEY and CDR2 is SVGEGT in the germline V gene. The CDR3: CASSSRTDTQYF. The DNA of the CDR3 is TGTGCCAGCAGTTCGCGCACAGATACGCAGTATTTT.

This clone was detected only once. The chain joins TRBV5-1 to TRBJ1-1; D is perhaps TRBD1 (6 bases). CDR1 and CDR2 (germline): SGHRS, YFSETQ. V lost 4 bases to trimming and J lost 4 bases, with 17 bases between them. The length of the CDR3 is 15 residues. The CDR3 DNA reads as TGCGCCAGCAGCGGGGGACACCCACTGAGCACTGAAGCTTTCTTT. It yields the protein CASSGGHPLSTEAFF.

CDR3 residues: CASSYRGYYNEQFF. In nucleotides, the CDR3 is TGTGCCAGCAGTTACAGGGGGTATTACAATGAGCAGTTCTTC. The J gene is TRBJ2-1, the V gene TRBV27, with 8 bases aligning to TRBD1. Trimming at V came to 4 bases and at J to 4 bases, leaving 3 bases not matched to a gene. Germline CDR1 reads MNHEY; CDR2 reads SMNVEV (reference sequence). This CDR3 comprises 14 residues.

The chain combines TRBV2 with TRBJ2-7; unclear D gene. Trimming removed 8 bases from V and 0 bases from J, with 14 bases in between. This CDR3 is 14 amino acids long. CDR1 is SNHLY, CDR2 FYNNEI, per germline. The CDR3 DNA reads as TGTGCCAGCGGCTTGGGGTTTAGCTCCTACGAGCAGTACTTC. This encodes CASGLGFSSYEQYF.

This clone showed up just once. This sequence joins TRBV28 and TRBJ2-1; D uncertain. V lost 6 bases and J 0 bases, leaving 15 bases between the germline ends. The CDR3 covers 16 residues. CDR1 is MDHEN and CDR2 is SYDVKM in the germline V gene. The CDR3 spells CASSLATVSSYNEQFF. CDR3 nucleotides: TGTGCCAGCAGCCTGGCTACGGTAAGCTCCTACAATGAGCAGTTCTTC.

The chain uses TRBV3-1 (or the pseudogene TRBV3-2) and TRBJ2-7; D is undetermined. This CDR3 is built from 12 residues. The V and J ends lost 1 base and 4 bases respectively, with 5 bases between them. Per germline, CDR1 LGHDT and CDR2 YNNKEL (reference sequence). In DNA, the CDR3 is TGTGCCAGCAGCCAAGCAGTTTACGAGCAGTACTTC. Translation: CASSQAVYEQYF.

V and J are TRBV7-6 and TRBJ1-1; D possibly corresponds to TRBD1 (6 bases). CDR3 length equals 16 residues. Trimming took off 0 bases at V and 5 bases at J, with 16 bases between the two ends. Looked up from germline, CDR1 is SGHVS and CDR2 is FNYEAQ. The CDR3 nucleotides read TGTGCCAGCAGCTTAGCAGGGGAGGGGGGAGTGACTGAAGCTTTCTTT. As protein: CASSLAGEGGVTEAFF. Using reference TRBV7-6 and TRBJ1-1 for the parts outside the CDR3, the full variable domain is GAGVSQSPRYKVTKRGQDVALRCDPISGHVSLYWYRQALGQGPEFLTYFNYEAQQDKSGLPNDRFSAERPEGSISTLTIQRTEQRDSAMYRCASSLAGEGGVTEAFFGQGTRLTVV.

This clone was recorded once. The CDR3 nucleotides are TGTGCCAGCCCCTCTGGGGGAGGCTACACCTTC. Translation gives CASPSGGGYTF. The chain recombines TRBV2 with TRBJ1-2; tentatively, D is TRBD1 (5 bases). Per the germline V gene, CDR1 is SNHLY and CDR2 is FYNNEI. Trimming cost V 8 bases and J 8 bases, with 12 bases left between them. The CDR3 extends over 11 amino acids.

CDR3 loop: CATTQGEQFF. Written as DNA, the CDR3 is TGTGCCACAACACAGGGTGAGCAGTTCTTC. The V call is TRBV6-5, the J call TRBJ2-1; perhaps TRBD1 as D (6 bases). This CDR3 region has 10 residues. CDR1 is MNHEY, CDR2 SVGAGI, per germline. V was trimmed by 10 bases and J by 9 bases, leaving 10 bases between them.

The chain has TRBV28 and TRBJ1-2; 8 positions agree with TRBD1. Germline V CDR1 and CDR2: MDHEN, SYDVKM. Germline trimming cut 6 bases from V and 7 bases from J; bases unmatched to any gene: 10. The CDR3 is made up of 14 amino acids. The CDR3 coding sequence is TGTGCCAGCAGACCGACGACAGGGGCCGGTGGCTACACCTTC. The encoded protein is CASRPTTGAGGYTF.